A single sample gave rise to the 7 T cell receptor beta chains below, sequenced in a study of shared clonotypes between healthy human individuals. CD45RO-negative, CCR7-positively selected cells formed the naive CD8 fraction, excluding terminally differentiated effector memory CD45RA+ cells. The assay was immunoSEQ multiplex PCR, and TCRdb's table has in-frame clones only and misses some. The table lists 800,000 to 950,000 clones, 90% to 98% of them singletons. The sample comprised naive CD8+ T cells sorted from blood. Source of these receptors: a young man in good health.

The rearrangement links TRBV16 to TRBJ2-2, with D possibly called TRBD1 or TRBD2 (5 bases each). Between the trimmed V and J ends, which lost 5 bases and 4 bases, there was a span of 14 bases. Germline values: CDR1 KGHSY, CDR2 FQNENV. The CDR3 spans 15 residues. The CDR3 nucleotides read TGTGCCAGCAGCGACGGCCTGGGGACCACCGGGGAGCTGTTTTTT. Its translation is CASSDGLGTTGELFF.

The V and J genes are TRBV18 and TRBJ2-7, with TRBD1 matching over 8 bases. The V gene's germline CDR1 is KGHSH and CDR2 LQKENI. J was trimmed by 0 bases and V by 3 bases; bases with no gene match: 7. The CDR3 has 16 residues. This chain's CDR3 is CASSPKDRAHSYEQYF. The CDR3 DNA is TGTGCCAGCTCACCGAAGGACAGGGCCCACTCCTACGAGCAGTACTTC.

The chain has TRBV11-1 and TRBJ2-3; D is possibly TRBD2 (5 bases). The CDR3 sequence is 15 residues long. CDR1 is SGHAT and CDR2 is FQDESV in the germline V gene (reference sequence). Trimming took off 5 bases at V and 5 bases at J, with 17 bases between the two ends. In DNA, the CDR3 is TGTGCCAGCAGCGCGGCTACGGGGTATATAGATACGCAGTATTTT. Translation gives CASSAATGYIDTQYF.

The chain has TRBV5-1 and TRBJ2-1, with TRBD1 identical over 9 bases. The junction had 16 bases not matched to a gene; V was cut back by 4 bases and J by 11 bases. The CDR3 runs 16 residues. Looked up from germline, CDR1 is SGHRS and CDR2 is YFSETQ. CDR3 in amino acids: CASSPKTTGGRGKQFF. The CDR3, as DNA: TGCGCCAGCAGCCCCAAAACAACAGGGGGCAGGGGAAAGCAGTTCTTC.

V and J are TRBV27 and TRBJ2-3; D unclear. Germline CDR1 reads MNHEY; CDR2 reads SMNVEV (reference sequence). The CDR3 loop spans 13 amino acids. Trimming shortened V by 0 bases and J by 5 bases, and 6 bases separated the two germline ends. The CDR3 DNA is TGTGCCAGCAGTTTATCACGACAAGATACGCAGTATTTT. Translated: CASSLSRQDTQYF.

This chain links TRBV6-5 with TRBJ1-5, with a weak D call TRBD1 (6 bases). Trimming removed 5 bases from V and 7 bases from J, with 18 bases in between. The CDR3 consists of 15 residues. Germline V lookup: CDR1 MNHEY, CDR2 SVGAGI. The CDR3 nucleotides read TGTGCCAGCAGTCCCTTTGACAGGAGCCGCCAGCCCCAGCATTTT. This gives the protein CASSPFDRSRQPQHF.

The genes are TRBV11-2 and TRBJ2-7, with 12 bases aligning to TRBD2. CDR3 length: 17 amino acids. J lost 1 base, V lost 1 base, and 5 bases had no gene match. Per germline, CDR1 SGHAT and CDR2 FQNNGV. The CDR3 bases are TGTGCCAGCAGCTTAGCTAGCGGGAGGGAAACTTCCTACGAGCAGTACTTC. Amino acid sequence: CASSLASGRETSYEQYF. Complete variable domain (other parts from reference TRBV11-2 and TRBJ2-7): EAGVAQSPRYKIIEKRQSVAFWCNPISGHATLYWYQQILGQGPKLLIQFQNNGVVDDSQLPKDRFSAERLKGVDSTLKIQPAKLEDSAVYLCASSLASGRETSYEQYFGPGTRLTVT.